What follows are 30 T cell receptor beta chains derived from one specimen sequenced in a study of blood T cells in healthy people across ages. The use of a sample-barcoded 5' primer and a J-beta primer mix characterized a second PCR of about 7 to 12 cycles. TCRdb reprocessed the 5' RACE reads via MiXCR and lists one record per CDR3 protein. The data contain over 1,300,000 distinct CDR3 sequences, almost 60% of them singletons. The specimen was blood. The receptors derive from a man younger than 30 in good health.

This chain uses TRBV9 with TRBJ2-1; D may correspond to TRBD1 or TRBD2 (5 bases each). CDR3 size: 15 residues. CDR1 is SGDLS and CDR2 is YYNGEE in the germline V gene. The V end was cut by 0 bases, the J end by 6 bases, with 13 bases between. This CDR3 is CASSVVGTPPNEQFF. For the CDR3, the DNA is TGTGCCAGCAGCGTAGTAGGGACCCCCCCCAATGAGCAGTTCTTC.

This clonotype occurred a few times. This chain connects TRBV5-1 to TRBJ1-1; D ambiguous. Germline CDR1 and CDR2: SGHRS and YFSETQ. The V end lost 7 bases, the J end lost 1 base, and 8 bases lay between the germline ends. This CDR3 has 12 amino acids. The CDR3 sequence is CASSEPNTEAFF. CDR3 nucleotide sequence: TGCGCCAGCTCCGAGCCGAACACTGAAGCTTTCTTT.

The chain recombines TRBV6-5 with TRBJ2-1, with TRBD1 identical over 10 bases. The J call may be faulty, since TRBJ2-7 better matches the DNA end. This CDR3 spans 15 amino acids. Germline CDR1 MNHEY, CDR2 SVGAGI. CDR3 protein: CASSYGTGEPYEQYF. Here the CDR3 DNA reads TGTGCCAGCAGTTACGGGACAGGGGAGCCGTACGAGCAGTACTTC.

This rearrangement joins TRBV7-2 to TRBJ1-2; maybe TRBD1 (5 bases). The CDR3 runs 15 residues. V lost 5 bases and J lost 8, with 21 bases in between. The germline gives CDR1 SGHTA, CDR2 FQGNSA. The CDR3 region has the DNA TGTGCCAGCAGCCCCTATCGGGCTGGGGCGAAGGGCTACACCTTC. Translated, it gives CASSPYRAGAKGYTF. The full variable domain, its missing parts supplied by reference TRBV7-2 and TRBJ1-2, is GAGVSQSPSNKVTEKGKDVELRCDPISGHTALYWYRQSLGQGLEFLIYFQGNSAPDKSGLPSDRFSAERTGGSVSTLTIQRTQQEDSAVYLCASSPYRAGAKGYTFGSGTRLTVV.

The chain joins TRBV25-1 to TRBJ1-1, with D maybe TRBD1 (6 bases). The CDR3 has 16 residues. The germline V gene has CDR1 MGHDK and CDR2 SYGVNS. The V and J ends lost 5 bases and 0 bases respectively, with 16 bases between them. CDR3 region: CASSLTLGHLNTEAFF. The CDR3 coding sequence is TGTGCCAGCAGTCTTACCTTGGGACACCTGAACACTGAAGCTTTCTTT. The full variable domain, completed using reference TRBV25-1 and TRBJ1-1, is EADIYQTPRYLVIGTGKKITLECSQTMGHDKMYWYQQDPGMELHLIHYSYGVNSTEKGDLSSESTVSRIRTEHFPLTLESARPSHTSQYLCASSLTLGHLNTEAFFGQGTRLTVV.

A single count supports this clonotype. This sequence joins TRBV29-1 and TRBJ1-2, with unresolved D. The CDR3 consists of 13 residues. Trimming left V 0 bases short and J 8 bases short, with 13 bases between. Per germline, CDR1 SQVTM and CDR2 ANQGSEA. This chain's CDR3 is CSVEDGGSFGYTF. The CDR3 DNA sequence: TGCAGCGTTGAAGACGGAGGTTCCTTCGGCTACACCTTC. The variable domain in full, with the rest retrieved from reference TRBV29-1 and TRBJ1-2, is SAVISQKPSRDICQRGTSLTIQCQVDSQVTMMFWYRQQPGQSLTLIATANQGSEATYESGFVIDKFPISRPNLTFSTLTVSNMSPEDSSIYLCSVEDGGSFGYTFGSGTRLTVV.

Regarding this clonotype: An end of the junction differs from the germline gene, which may be a read error. This sequence joins TRBV28 and TRBJ1-4; TRBD1 matches 8 bases. Per the germline V gene, CDR1 is MDHEN and CDR2 is SYDVKM. The CDR3 runs to 15 residues. CDR3 nucleotides: TGTACCAGCAGCCTAGAACAGGGGGCTAATGAAAAACTGTTTTTT. It is translated as CTSSLEQGANEKLFF.

The chain uses TRBV4-1 and TRBJ2-5; D call uncertain. Trimming removed 1 base at V and 3 bases at J, with 12 bases between. CDR1 and CDR2 (germline): MGHRA, YSYEKL. CDR3 length: 15 residues. Here the CDR3 reads CASSQGKASKETQYF. CDR3 in DNA: TGCGCCAGCAGCCAAGGAAAGGCATCGAAAGAGACCCAGTACTTC.

In this sample, this clonotype turned up a few times. V and J are TRBV7-2 and TRBJ1-2; D gene uncertain. This CDR3 region has 15 residues. Germline values: CDR1 SGHTA, CDR2 FQGNSA. The V and J ends lost 1 base and 2 bases respectively, with 11 bases between them. Written as DNA, the CDR3 is TGTGCCAGCAGCTTAGAGACAAGGATCAACTATGGCTACACCTTC. Its translation: CASSLETRINYGYTF.

The chain links TRBV4-3 to TRBJ2-3; tentatively, D is TRBD1 (6 bases). Between the trimmed V and J ends, which lost 0 bases and 8 bases, there was a span of 15 bases. CDR3 length: 15 residues. The germline CDR1 and CDR2 sequences are LGHNA and YSLEER. As DNA, the CDR3 is TGCGCCAGCAGCCAAGAGCCGGGGACACCGGTTACGCAGTATTTT. It codes for CASSQEPGTPVTQYF.

This clonotype was seen only once. The V and J genes are TRBV19 and TRBJ1-5; D remains unclear. Looked up from germline, CDR1 is LNHDA and CDR2 is SQIVND (reference sequence). The CDR3 is made up of 13 amino acids. V was cut by 2 bases and J by 5 bases, with 7 bases left in between. The chain's CDR3 is CASSIQQYQPQHF. CDR3 coding DNA: TGTGCCAGTAGTATACAGCAGTATCAGCCCCAGCATTTT.

The gene calls are TRBV10-3 and TRBJ1-2, with D maybe TRBD1 (5 bases). Trimming removed 4 bases at V and 7 bases at J, with 13 bases between. The CDR3 loop spans 13 amino acids. Germline loops: CDR1 ENHRY, CDR2 SYGVKD. CDR3 sequence (DNA): TGTGCCATCAGTGCCTGGAGGGGTAGTGGCTACACCTTC. Translating it yields CAISAWRGSGYTF.

With regard to this clonotype: This sequence may be a read error, since a much larger clone differs from it by one base. V is TRBV19 and J is TRBJ2-1; unclear D gene. The J call may be mistaken, given a closer DNA end match to TRBJ2-7. Germline CDR1 LNHDA, CDR2 SQIVND (reference sequence). The CDR3 is 12 amino acids. CDR3 in DNA: TGTGCCAGTAGTATCCCTTTCAATGAGCAGTACTTC. Amino acid sequence: CASSIPFNEQYF.

The chain has TRBV3-1 and TRBJ2-3; the match to TRBD2 covers 16 bases. The CDR3 runs to 16 residues. J gave up 6 bases and V 4 bases, and 4 bases lay outside the gene matches. Germline loops: CDR1 LGHDT, CDR2 YNNKEL (reference sequence). CDR3 protein: CASSLAGLAGGDTQYF. Written as DNA, the CDR3 is TGTGCCAGCAGCCTCGCGGGACTAGCGGGAGGGGATACGCAGTATTTT.

The genes are TRBV24-1 and TRBJ1-2, with unresolved D. This CDR3 region has 13 residues. Germline-derived CDR1 and CDR2 are KGHDR and SFDVKD. The V gene lost 3 bases and the J gene lost 7 bases, with 11 bases spanning the gap. The DNA of the CDR3 is TGTGCCACCAGTGATCCCCCGGAAGGTGGCTACACCTTC. Translated: CATSDPPEGGYTF.

This clonotype was seen more than once but under ten times. This chain uses TRBV12-3 or TRBV12-4 with TRBJ1-2, with 11 bases identical to TRBD1. V lost 7 bases and J lost 4; bases outside the gene matches: 11. This CDR3 region has 16 residues. CDR3 DNA sequence: TGTGCCAGCACCTTCATCGGACAGGGGGCAGCCTATGGCTACACCTTC. Translating it yields CASTFIGQGAAYGYTF.

This chain joins TRBV5-1 and TRBJ1-2, with D possibly being TRBD1 (5 bases). The V gene's germline CDR1 is SGHRS and CDR2 YFSETQ. The CDR3 has 13 amino acids. Deletions cut 0 bases from V and 5 bases from J, with 8 bases between. The CDR3, as DNA: TGCGCCAGCAGCTTGGGACAGCAATATGGCTACACCTTC. Its translation: CASSLGQQYGYTF.

The genes are TRBV6-1 and TRBJ1-2; the D gene is possibly TRBD1 (5 bases). The CDR3 loop spans 15 amino acids. Germline CDR1 reads MNHNS; CDR2 reads SASEGT. V was pared by 3 bases and J by 4 bases, with 15 bases between. CDR3: CASSDWGRSSYGYTF. The CDR3, as DNA: TGTGCCAGCAGTGATTGGGGCAGATCCTCCTATGGCTACACCTTC.

This clonotype has a single count. This chain uses TRBV7-2 with TRBJ2-1; 8 nucleotides align to TRBD2. Germline V gene lookup returns CDR1 SGHTA and CDR2 FQGNSA. V dropped 4 bases and J dropped 11; count of bases not matched to a gene: 7. The CDR3 runs to 13 residues. The CDR3 here is CASSSRRGVKQFF. The CDR3 DNA is TGTGCCAGCAGCTCTAGGCGGGGGGTTAAGCAGTTCTTC.

The chain joins TRBV10-3 to TRBJ2-5; D may be TRBD1 (6 bases). Germline CDR1 reads ENHRY; CDR2 reads SYGVKD. V dropped 5 bases and J dropped 1 base, with 11 bases sitting between them. This CDR3 has 14 residues. CDR3 DNA sequence: TGTGCCATCAGTACCCAGGGGATCCAAGAGACCCAGTACTTC. Encoded protein: CAISTQGIQETQYF.

The chain combines TRBV20-1 with TRBJ1-5; D gene unclear. Trimming took off 3 bases at V and 5 bases at J, with 8 bases between the two ends. This CDR3 is built from 12 residues. The germline V gene has CDR1 DFQATT and CDR2 SNEGSKA (reference sequence). CDR3 nucleotides: TGCAGTGCTAGGAGGGAATATCAGCCCCAGCATTTT. Amino acid sequence: CSARREYQPQHF.

The rearrangement links TRBV6-2 or TRBV6-3 to TRBJ2-4, with TRBD1 identical over 7 bases. CDR1 and CDR2 (germline): MNHEY, SVGEGT. V shed 1 base, J shed 8 bases, and the junction held 11 bases outside the gene matches. This CDR3 has 16 residues. CDR3 DNA: TGTGCCAGCAGTTACTTACCAGGGGGAAGACTTGACATTCAGTACTTC. Amino acid sequence: CASSYLPGGRLDIQYF.

This chain connects TRBV5-5 to TRBJ2-5, with 8 bases identical to TRBD1. The end of the DNA aligns better with TRBJ2-7, so the J call may be wrong. This CDR3 has 15 residues. The germline gives CDR1 SGHKS, CDR2 YYEKEE (reference sequence). CDR3 nucleotide sequence: TGTGCCAGCAGCTGGACAGGGAATCCTTCCTACGAGCAGTACTTC. Translated, it gives CASSWTGNPSYEQYF.

This clonotype was detected only a few times. J is TRBJ2-4 and V is TRBV4-1; D call uncertain. Germline-derived CDR1 and CDR2 are MGHRA and YSYEKL. Trimming took off 1 base at V and 13 bases at J, with 14 bases between the two ends. This CDR3 has 13 amino acids. CDR3: CASSQGPGTRQYF. The CDR3 region has the DNA TGCGCCAGCAGCCAAGGACCGGGCACGCGGCAGTACTTC.

CDR3: CASSVAGGPEQFF. The CDR3 DNA reads TGTGCCAGCAGTGTAGCGGGAGGGCCGGAGCAGTTCTTC. This chain connects TRBV27 to TRBJ2-1; 11 bases line up with TRBD2. CDR3 length equals 13 residues. Trimming cost V 5 bases and J 10 bases; bases outside gene matches: 4. Germline V gives CDR1 MNHEY, CDR2 SMNVEV (reference sequence).

The chain combines TRBV7-9 with TRBJ1-2, with a possible D match to TRBD1 (5 bases). CDR3 size: 16 residues. Germline V gene lookup returns CDR1 SEHNR and CDR2 FQNEAQ (reference sequence). Trimming stripped 5 bases from V and 2 bases from J, with 18 bases between. CDR3 bases: TGTGCCAGCAGCCCCTGGGGCGCGAAACTCAACTATGGCTACACCTTC. Translation gives CASSPWGAKLNYGYTF.

CDR3 sequence: CASSYSGTPNTEAFF. CDR3 in DNA: TGTGCCAGCAGCTACTCCGGGACACCGAACACTGAAGCTTTCTTT. The rearrangement uses TRBV7-9 and TRBJ1-1; D perhaps matches TRBD1 (6 bases). The CDR3 contains 15 residues. The ends were cut back, 4 bases at V and 1 base at J, with 13 bases in the middle. Looked up from germline, CDR1 is SEHNR and CDR2 is FQNEAQ (reference sequence).

V is TRBV20-1 and J is TRBJ2-5; D possibly corresponds to TRBD2 (7 bases). CDR1 and CDR2 (germline): DFQATT, SNEGSKA (reference sequence). The CDR3 covers 17 residues. V gave up 0 bases and J gave up 4 bases, with 21 bases separating them. The CDR3 coding sequence is TGCAGTGCTAGAGATCCCATGTTGAGGGGGGGGCGAGAGACCCAGTACTTC. It translates to CSARDPMLRGGRETQYF.

The gene calls are TRBV7-9 and TRBJ1-2, with unresolved D. From germline, CDR1 is SEHNR and CDR2 FQNEAQ (reference sequence). CDR3 size: 12 residues. Trimming pared 1 base from V and 7 bases from J, leaving 7 bases between. The DNA for the CDR3 is TGTGCCAGCAGCTTAGACGAGCTTGGCTACACCTTC. Translation gives CASSLDELGYTF.

The J gene is TRBJ2-1, the V gene TRBV12-3 or TRBV12-4; a possible D gene is TRBD2 (6 bases). V lost 5 bases and J 0 bases, leaving 11 bases between the germline ends. This CDR3 is 15 amino acids long. Written as DNA, the CDR3 is TGTGCCAGCAGTACGGGACTGAGCTCCTACAATGAGCAGTTCTTC. Protein product: CASSTGLSSYNEQFF.